This is a list of T cell receptor beta chains from one sample in a study of CD8 T cells in ankylosing spondylitis. Using its own MiXCR run on the 5' RACE reads, TCRdb lists one record per CDR3 protein. The table lists roughly 440,000 distinct CDR3 sequences, about 15% of them singletons. Sequences were obtained from blood, either unsorted or a sorted T cell fraction (not recorded which). These receptors were taken from a male donor with ankylosing spondylitis. Both conserved end residues are part of each CDR3. A D gene is named only where the DNA matches it firmly. Clone sizes are given selectively: once, few, many, or a class where the clone is expanded.

CDR3	DNA	size	J	D	V
CAWRTSGSTDTQYF	TGTGCCTGGCGCACTAGCGGGAGCACAGATACGCAGTATTTT	NA	TRBJ2-3	TRBD2	TRBV30
CASTHDPDAGEKLFF	TGTGCCAGCACCCACGACCCGGACGCTGGCGAAAAACTGTTTTTT	few	TRBJ1-4	NA	TRBV5-5
CASSLGPRAGPNNEQFF	TGTGCCAGCAGCTTAGGGCCTCGGGCAGGCCCTAACAATGAGCAGTTCTTC	NA	TRBJ2-1	NA	TRBV7-2
CSAENSGTEAFF	TGCAGTGCGGAGAACTCTGGCACTGAAGCTTTCTTT	many	TRBJ1-1	NA	TRBV20-1
CSASQKTEAFF	TGCAGTGCTTCACAGAAAACTGAAGCTTTCTTT	few	TRBJ1-1	NA	TRBV20-1
CASRSGTEAPYEQYF	TGCGCCAGCAGATCCGGGACGGAAGCCCCCTACGAGCAGTACTTC	few	TRBJ2-7	NA	TRBV5-1
CSVAAGAGADTQYF	TGCAGCGTTGCGGCAGGGGCAGGGGCAGATACGCAGTATTTT	NA	TRBJ2-3	NA	TRBV29-1
CASSLRTVDYGYTF	TGCGCCAGCAGCCTCCGAACAGTAGACTATGGCTACACCTTC	NA	TRBJ1-2	NA	TRBV4-1
CASSLATTGNTEAFF	TGCGCCAGCAGCTTGGCCACGACGGGGAACACTGAAGCTTTCTTT	NA	TRBJ1-1	NA	TRBV5-1
CAIRDRGRADTQYF	TGTGCCATCAGAGACAGGGGCCGTGCGGATACGCAGTATTTT	once	TRBJ2-3	TRBD1	TRBV10-3
CSVEGEGAYGYTF	TGCAGCGTTGAAGGGGAGGGGGCCTATGGCTACACCTTC	few	TRBJ1-2	TRBD1	TRBV29-1
CASSRTEETQYF	TGTGCCAGCAGTAGGACAGAAGAGACCCAGTACTTC	NA	TRBJ2-5	NA	TRBV7-9
CATSDPGAGSGQPQHF	TGTGCCACCAGTGACCCCGGAGCGGGGTCGGGTCAGCCCCAGCATTTT	few	TRBJ1-5	NA	TRBV24-1
CASSLAGEGSILQDNYGYTF	TGCGCCAGCAGCTTGGCCGGGGAGGGGTCCATCCTACAAGATAACTATGGCTACACCTTC	few	TRBJ1-2	NA	TRBV5-1
CSVEHRQETQYF	TGCAGCGTTGAACACCGCCAAGAGACCCAGTACTTC	NA	TRBJ2-5	NA	TRBV29-1
CSARLPGGNQPQHF	TGCAGTGCTAGACTCCCGGGAGGCAATCAGCCCCAGCATTTT	few	TRBJ1-5	NA	TRBV20-1
CAWRGWRAGVTYNEQFF	TGTGCCTGGAGGGGGTGGAGGGCGGGAGTGACTTACAATGAGCAGTTCTTC	few	TRBJ2-1	TRBD2	TRBV30
CATSDLGQANTGELFF	TGTGCCACCAGTGATCTCGGACAGGCTAACACCGGGGAGCTGTTTTTT	NA	TRBJ2-2	TRBD1	TRBV24-1
CSAIDTTKTYEQYF	TGCAGTGCTATCGACACCACAAAAACCTACGAGCAGTACTTC	NA	TRBJ2-7	NA	TRBV20-1
CASSSGGVETQYF	TGTGCCAGCAGTTCAGGGGGGGTGGAGACCCAGTACTTC	few	TRBJ2-5	NA	TRBV6-5
CASSRRGGGLFEQFF	TGTGCCAGCAGCCGGCGGGGGGGGGGCCTGTTCGAGCAGTTCTTC	few	TRBJ2-1	TRBD2	TRBV3-1
CAISAGQEPNSPLHF	TGTGCCATCAGTGCCGGACAGGAACCGAATTCACCCCTCCACTTT	many	TRBJ1-6	TRBD1	TRBV10-3
CASSSGQGVNNEQFF	TGCGCCAGCAGCTCGGGACAGGGGGTAAACAATGAGCAGTTCTTC	NA	TRBJ2-1	TRBD1	TRBV5-1
CASSPGRTYNEQFF	TGTGCCAGCAGCCCCGGACGGACCTACAATGAGCAGTTCTTC	few	TRBJ2-1	NA	TRBV6-1
CASSQDTKAGSDEQYF	TGTGCCAGCAGCCAAGACACAAAAGCGGGATCGGACGAGCAGTACTTC	few	TRBJ2-7	TRBD2	TRBV4-2
CASKEQPKGAGTSGDQGVSYEQYF	TGTGCCAGCAAAGAACAACCAAAGGGAGCCGGGACTAGCGGGGACCAGGGGGTTTCCTACGAGCAGTACTTC	NA	TRBJ2-7	NA	TRBV5-2
CASSSYPGELFF	TGTGCCAGCAGTTCTTATCCCGGGGAGCTGTTTTTT	few	TRBJ2-2	NA	TRBV12-3/TRBV12-4
CASSLATGNEKLFF	TGCGCCAGCAGCTTGGCGACAGGGAATGAAAAACTGTTTTTT	NA	TRBJ1-4	TRBD1	TRBV5-1
CSVFRTGMNTEAFF	TGCAGCGTCTTTAGGACAGGGATGAACACTGAAGCTTTCTTT	NA	TRBJ1-1	TRBD1	TRBV29-1
CASSPQGNSYEQYF	TGTGCCAGCTCACCACAGGGAAACTCCTACGAGCAGTACTTC	few	TRBJ2-7	NA	TRBV18